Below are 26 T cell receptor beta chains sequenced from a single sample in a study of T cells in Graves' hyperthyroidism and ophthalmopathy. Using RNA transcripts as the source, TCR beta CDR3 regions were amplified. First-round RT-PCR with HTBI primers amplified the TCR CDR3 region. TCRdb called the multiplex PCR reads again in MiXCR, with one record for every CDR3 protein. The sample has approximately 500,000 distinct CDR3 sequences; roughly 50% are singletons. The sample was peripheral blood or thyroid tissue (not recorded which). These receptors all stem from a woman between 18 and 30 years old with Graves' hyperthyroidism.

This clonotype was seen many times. The CDR3 loop is CSAREVTGMNTEAFF. The CDR3 DNA is TGCAGTGCTAGAGAGGTGACAGGAATGAACACTGAAGCTTTCTTT. This rearrangement joins TRBV20-1 to TRBJ1-1; TRBD1 is a possible D gene (6 bases). The germline V gene encodes CDR1 DFQATT and CDR2 SNEGSKA (reference sequence). The ends were cut back, 0 bases at V and 0 bases at J, with 11 bases in the middle. The CDR3 runs to 15 residues.

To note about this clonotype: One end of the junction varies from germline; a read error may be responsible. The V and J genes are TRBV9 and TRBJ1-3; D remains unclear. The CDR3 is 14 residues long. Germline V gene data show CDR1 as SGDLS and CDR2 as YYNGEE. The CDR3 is CASSPWTLGDTIYF. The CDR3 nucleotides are TGTGCCAGCAGCCCCTGGACTCTTGGAGACACCATATATTTT.

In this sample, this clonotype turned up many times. The CDR3 reads CASSYPRLTYEQYF. The CDR3 region has the DNA TGTGCCAGCAGCTATCCCCGGCTAACCTACGAGCAGTACTTC. This sequence joins TRBV6-2 or TRBV6-3 and TRBJ2-7; the D is unclear. This CDR3 region has 14 residues. Germline-derived CDR1 and CDR2 are MNHEY and SVGEGT. V was trimmed by 6 bases and J by 2 bases, leaving 14 bases between them.

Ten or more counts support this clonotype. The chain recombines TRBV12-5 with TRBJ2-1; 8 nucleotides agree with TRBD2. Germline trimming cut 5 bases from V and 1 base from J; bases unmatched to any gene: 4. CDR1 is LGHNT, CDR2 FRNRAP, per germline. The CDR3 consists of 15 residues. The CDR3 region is CASGATSVSYNEQFF. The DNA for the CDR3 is TGTGCTAGTGGTGCGACTAGCGTGTCCTACAATGAGCAGTTCTTC.

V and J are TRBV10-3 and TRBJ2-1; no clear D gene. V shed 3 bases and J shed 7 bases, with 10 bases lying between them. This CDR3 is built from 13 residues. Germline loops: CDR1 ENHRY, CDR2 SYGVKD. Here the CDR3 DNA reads TGTGCCATCAGTGATGACTTACCAAATGAGCAGTTCTTC. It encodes CAISDDLPNEQFF.

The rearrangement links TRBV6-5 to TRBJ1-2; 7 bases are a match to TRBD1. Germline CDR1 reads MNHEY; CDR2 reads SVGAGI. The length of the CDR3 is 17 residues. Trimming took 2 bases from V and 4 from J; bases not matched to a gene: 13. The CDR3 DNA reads TGTGCCAGCAGTTACCGAACCGGGACAGCGGGGCCCTATGGCTACACCTTC. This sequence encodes CASSYRTGTAGPYGYTF.

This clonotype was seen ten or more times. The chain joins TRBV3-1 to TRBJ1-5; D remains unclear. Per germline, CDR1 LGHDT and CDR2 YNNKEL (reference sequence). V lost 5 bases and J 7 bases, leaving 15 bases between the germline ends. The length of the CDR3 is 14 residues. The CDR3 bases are TGTGCCAGCAGCGAACAAAAGGAGGTACAGCCCCAGCATTTT. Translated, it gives CASSEQKEVQPQHF.

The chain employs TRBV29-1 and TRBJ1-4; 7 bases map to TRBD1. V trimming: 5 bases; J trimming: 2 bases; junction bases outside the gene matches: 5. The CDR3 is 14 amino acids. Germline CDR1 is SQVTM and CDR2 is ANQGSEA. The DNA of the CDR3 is TGCAGCGTTAGACAGGGAGGCACTAATGAAAAACTGTTTTTT. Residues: CSVRQGGTNEKLFF.

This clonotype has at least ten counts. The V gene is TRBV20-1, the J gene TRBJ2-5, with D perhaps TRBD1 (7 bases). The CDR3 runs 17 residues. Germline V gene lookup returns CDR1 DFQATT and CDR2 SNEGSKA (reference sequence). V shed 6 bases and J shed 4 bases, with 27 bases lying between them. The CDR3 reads CSATQEVRAGGRETQYF. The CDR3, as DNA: TGCAGTGCAACCCAAGAAGTTCGGGCAGGGGGGCGAGAGACCCAGTACTTC.

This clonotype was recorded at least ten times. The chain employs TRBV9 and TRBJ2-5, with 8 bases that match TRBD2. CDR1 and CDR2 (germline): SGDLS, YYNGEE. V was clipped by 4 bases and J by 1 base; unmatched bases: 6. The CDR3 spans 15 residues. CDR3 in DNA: TGTGCCAGCAGCCGAGCGGGGGATCCCCAAGAGACCCAGTACTTC. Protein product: CASSRAGDPQETQYF. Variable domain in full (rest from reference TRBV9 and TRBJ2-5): DSGVTQTPKHLITATGQRVTLRCSPRSGDLSVYWYQQSLDQGLQFLIQYYNGEERAKGNILERFSAQQFPDLHSELNLSSLELGDSALYFCASSRAGDPQETQYFGPGTRLLVL.

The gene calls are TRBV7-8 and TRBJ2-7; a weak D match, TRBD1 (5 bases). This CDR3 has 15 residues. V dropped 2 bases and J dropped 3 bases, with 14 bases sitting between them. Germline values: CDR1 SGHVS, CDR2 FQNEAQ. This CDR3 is CASSLLTDPGYEQYF. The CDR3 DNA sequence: TGTGCCAGCAGCTTACTGACAGACCCTGGCTACGAGCAGTACTTC.

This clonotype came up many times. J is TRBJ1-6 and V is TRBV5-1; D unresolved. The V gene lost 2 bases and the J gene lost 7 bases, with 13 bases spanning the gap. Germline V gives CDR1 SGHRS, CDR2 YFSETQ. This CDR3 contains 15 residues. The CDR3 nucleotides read TGCGCCAGCAGCTTATCTCCCATCGGGAATTCACCCCTCCACTTT. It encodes CASSLSPIGNSPLHF.

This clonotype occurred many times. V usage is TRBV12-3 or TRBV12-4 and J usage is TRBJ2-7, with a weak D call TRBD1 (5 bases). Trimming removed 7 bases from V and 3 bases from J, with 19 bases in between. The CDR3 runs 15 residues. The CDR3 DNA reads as TGTGCCAGCACCAAGGGGTTTAAGGGTTACTACGAGCAGTACTTC. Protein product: CASTKGFKGYYEQYF.

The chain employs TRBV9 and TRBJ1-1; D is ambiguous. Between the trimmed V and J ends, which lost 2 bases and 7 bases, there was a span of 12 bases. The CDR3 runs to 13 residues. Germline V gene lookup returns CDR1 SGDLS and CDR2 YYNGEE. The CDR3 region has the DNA TGTGCCAGCAGCGTTAGCAGCGGGAGTGAAGCTTTCTTT. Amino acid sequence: CASSVSSGSEAFF.

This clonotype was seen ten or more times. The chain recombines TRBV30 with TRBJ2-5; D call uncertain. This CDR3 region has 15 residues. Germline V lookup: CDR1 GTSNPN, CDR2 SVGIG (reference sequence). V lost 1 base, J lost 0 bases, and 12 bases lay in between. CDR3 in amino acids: CAWSARHMYQETQYF. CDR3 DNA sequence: TGTGCCTGGAGTGCTCGACACATGTACCAAGAGACCCAGTACTTC. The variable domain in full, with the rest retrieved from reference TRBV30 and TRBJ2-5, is SQTIHQWPATLVQPVGSPLSLECTVEGTSNPNLYWYRQAAGRGLQLLFYSVGIGQISSEVPQNLSASRPQDRQFILSSKKLLLSDSGFYLCAWSARHMYQETQYFGPGTRLLVL.

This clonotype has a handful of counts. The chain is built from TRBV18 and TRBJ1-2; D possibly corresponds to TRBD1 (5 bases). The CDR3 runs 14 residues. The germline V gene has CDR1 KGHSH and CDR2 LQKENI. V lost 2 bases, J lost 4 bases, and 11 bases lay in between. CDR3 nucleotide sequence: TGTGCCAGCTCACCAGTGACAGTCTCCTATGGCTACACCTTC. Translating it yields CASSPVTVSYGYTF.

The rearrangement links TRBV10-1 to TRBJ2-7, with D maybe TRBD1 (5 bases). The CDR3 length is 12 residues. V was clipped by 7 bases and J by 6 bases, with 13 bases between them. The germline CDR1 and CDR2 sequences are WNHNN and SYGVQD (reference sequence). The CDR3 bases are TGCGCCAGCACGAAAGGGGTAGGCGAGCAGTACTTC. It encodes CASTKGVGEQYF.

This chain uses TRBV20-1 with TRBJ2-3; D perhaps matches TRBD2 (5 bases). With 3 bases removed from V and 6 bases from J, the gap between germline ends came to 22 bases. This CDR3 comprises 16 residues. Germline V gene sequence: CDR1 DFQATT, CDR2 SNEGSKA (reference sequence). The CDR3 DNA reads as TGCAGTGCTAGTAGTGGTAATAGCGTCGACCCGGATACGCAGTATTTT. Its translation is CSASSGNSVDPDTQYF.

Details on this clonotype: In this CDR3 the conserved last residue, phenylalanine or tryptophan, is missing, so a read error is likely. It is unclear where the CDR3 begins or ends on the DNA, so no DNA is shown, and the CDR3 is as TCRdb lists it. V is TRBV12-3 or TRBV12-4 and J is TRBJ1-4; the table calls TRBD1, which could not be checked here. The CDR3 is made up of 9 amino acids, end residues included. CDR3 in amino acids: CASSLPQGV.

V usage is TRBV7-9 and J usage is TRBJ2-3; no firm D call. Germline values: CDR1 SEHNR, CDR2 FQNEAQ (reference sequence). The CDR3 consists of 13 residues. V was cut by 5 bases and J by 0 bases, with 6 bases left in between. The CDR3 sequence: CASSPTSTDTQYF. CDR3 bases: TGTGCCAGCAGCCCTACTAGCACAGATACGCAGTATTTT.

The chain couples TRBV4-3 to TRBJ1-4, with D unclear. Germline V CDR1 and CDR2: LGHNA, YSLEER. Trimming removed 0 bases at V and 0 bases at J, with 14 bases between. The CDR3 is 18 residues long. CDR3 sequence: CASSQDLTDYATNEKLFF. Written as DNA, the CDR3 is TGCGCCAGCAGCCAAGATCTCACAGACTATGCAACTAATGAAAAACTGTTTTTT.

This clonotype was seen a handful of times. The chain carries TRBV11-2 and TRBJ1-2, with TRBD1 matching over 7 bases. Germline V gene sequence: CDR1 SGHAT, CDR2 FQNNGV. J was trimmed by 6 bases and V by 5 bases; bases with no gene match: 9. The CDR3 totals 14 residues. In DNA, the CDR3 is TGTGCCAGCAGCCCAACAGGGGTTTCAGATGGCTACACCTTC. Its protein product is CASSPTGVSDGYTF.

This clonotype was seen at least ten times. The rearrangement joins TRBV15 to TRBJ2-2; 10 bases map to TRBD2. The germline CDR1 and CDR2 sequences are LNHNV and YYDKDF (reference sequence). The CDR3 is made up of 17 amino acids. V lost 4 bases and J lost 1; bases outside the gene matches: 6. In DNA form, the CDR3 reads TGTGCCACCAGCATCAATAGCGGGAGGAGGAACACCGGGGAGCTGTTTTTT. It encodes CATSINSGRRNTGELFF.

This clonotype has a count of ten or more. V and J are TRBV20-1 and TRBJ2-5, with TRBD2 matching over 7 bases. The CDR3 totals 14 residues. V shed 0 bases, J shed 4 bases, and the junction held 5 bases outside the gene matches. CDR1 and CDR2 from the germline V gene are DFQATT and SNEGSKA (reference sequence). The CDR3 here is CSARDPGGGETQYF. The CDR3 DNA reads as TGCAGTGCTAGAGATCCGGGGGGAGGAGAGACCCAGTACTTC.

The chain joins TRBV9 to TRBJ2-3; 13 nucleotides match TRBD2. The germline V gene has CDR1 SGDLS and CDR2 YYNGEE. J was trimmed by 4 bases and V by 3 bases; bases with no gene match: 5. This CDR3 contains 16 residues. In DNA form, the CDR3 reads TGTGCCAGCAGCGACTGGACTAGCGGGAGCGCAGATACGCAGTATTTT. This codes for CASSDWTSGSADTQYF. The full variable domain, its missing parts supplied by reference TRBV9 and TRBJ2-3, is DSGVTQTPKHLITATGQRVTLRCSPRSGDLSVYWYQQSLDQGLQFLIQYYNGEERAKGNILERFSAQQFPDLHSELNLSSLELGDSALYFCASSDWTSGSADTQYFGPGTRLTVL.

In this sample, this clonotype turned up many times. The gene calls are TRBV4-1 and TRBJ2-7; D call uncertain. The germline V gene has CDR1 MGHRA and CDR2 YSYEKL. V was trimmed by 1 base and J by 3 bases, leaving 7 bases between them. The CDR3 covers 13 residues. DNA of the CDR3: TGCGCCAGCAGCCAAGCAAAGAACTACGAGCAGTACTTC. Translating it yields CASSQAKNYEQYF.